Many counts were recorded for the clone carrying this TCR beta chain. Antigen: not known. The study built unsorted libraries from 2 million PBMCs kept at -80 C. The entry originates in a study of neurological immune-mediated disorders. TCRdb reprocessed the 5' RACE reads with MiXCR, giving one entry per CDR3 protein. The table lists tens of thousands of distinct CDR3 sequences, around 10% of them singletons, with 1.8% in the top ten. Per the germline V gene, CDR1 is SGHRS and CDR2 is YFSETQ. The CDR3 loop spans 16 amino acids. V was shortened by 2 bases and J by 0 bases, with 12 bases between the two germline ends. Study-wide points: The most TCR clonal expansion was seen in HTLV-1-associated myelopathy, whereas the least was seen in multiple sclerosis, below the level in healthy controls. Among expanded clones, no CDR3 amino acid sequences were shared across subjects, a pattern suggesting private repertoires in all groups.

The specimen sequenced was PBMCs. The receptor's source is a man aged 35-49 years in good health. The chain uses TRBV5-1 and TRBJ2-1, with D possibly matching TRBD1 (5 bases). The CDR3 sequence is CASSFDSFFSYNEQFF. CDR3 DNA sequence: TGCGCCAGCAGCTTCGACAGTTTTTTCTCCTACAATGAGCAGTTCTTC.